This T cell receptor beta chain was sequenced for a study of T cell repertoires in cytomegalovirus infection. The study's findings and limits: The cumulative frequency of public TCR beta families distinguished individuals who carried CMV together with the relevant HLA.

TCRdb reprocessed the reads via MiXCR and lists one record per CDR3 protein. The data show some 120,000 distinct CDR3 sequences, 25% to 35% seen once. This clonotype was seen many times. The antigen is unknown. The sequence was obtained from a human donor in good health (CMV status not recorded). Some clones in this sample may be carry-over from other donors' samples. The sample consisted of CD8+ T cells from cultured PBMCs, taken from culture after CMV antigen stimulation.

For the CDR3, the DNA is TGTGCCAGCAGCTTAGCGGGCATCTACGAGCAGTACTTC. Translated: CASSLAGIYEQYF. The chain joins TRBV7-6 to TRBJ2-7; D remains ambiguous. The CDR3 totals 13 residues. CDR1 and CDR2 from the germline V gene are SGHVS and FNYEAQ. The germline V and J ends were trimmed by 0 bases and 3 bases, with 6 bases remaining between them. Full variable domain (outside the CDR3, taken from reference TRBV7-6 and TRBJ2-7): GAGVSQSPRYKVTKRGQDVALRCDPISGHVSLYWYRQALGQGPEFLTYFNYEAQQDKSGLPNDRFSAERPEGSISTLTIQRTEQRDSAMYRCASSLAGIYEQYFGPGTRLTVT.